This entry lists 3 T cell receptor beta chains sequenced from one sample in a study of vaccination and CD4 T cells after COVID-19. The antigens for these receptors are not known. Sequence data for DNA of cultured CD4+ T cells were generated by the Oncomine TCR Beta short-read assay. TCRdb re-derived calls from the PCR reads in MiXCR, one entry per CDR3 protein. The table has some 1,600 distinct CDR3 sequences, around 70% seen once; the top ten hold around nine tenths. Noted treatment: approximately 9-day PBMC culture with coronavirus spike peptide pools or control peptides (ViraFEST assay). The sample here was CD4+ T cells from blood, cultured in vitro, taken after SARS-CoV-2 vaccination. These TCRs come from a human donor who had recovered from COVID-19.

The V call is TRBV20-1, the J call TRBJ2-5, with D uncertain. Between the trimmed V and J ends, which lost 7 bases and 4 bases, there was a span of 7 bases. Per the germline V gene, CDR1 is DFQATT and CDR2 is SNEGSKA (reference sequence). The CDR3 loop spans 10 amino acids. Written as DNA, the CDR3 is TGCAGTGTTGGCAGAGAGACCCAGTACTTC. This translates into CSVGRETQYF.

This clonotype was seen once. V is TRBV10-1 and J is TRBJ2-5; TRBD2 matches at 7 bases. Germline V gene data show CDR1 as WNHNN and CDR2 as SYGVQD (reference sequence). This CDR3 is built from 14 residues. Trimming cost V 10 bases and J 0 bases; bases outside gene matches: 8. The DNA for the CDR3 is TGCGCCACCCAAGCGCGGGGGAACCAAGAGACCCAGTACTTC. Translation gives CATQARGNQETQYF.

The rearrangement links TRBV7-8 to TRBJ1-2; 10 bases are shared with TRBD1. The germline CDR1 and CDR2 sequences are SGHVS and FQNEAQ. CDR3 length: 15 amino acids. V lost 5 bases, J lost 8 bases, and 11 bases stayed unmatched. CDR3 coding DNA: TGTGCCAGCAGCCCCAGGACAGGGGGAGTATTCGGCTACACCTTC. Residues: CASSPRTGGVFGYTF.